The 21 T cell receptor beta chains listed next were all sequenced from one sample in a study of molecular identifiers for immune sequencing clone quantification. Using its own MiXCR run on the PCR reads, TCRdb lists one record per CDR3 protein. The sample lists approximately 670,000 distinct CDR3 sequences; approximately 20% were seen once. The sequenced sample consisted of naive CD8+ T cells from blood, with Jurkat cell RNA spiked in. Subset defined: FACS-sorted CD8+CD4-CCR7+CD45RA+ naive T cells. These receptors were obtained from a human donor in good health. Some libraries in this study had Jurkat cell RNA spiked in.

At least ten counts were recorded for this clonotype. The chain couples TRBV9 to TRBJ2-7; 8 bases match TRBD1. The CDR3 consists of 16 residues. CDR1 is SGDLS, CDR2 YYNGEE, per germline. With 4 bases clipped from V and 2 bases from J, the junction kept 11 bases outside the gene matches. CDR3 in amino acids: CASSPTWGTGPYEQYF. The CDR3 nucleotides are TGTGCCAGCAGCCCCACCTGGGGGACAGGTCCCTACGAGCAGTACTTC. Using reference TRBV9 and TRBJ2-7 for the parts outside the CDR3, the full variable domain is DSGVTQTPKHLITATGQRVTLRCSPRSGDLSVYWYQQSLDQGLQFLIQYYNGEERAKGNILERFSAQQFPDLHSELNLSSLELGDSALYFCASSPTWGTGPYEQYFGPGTRLTVT.

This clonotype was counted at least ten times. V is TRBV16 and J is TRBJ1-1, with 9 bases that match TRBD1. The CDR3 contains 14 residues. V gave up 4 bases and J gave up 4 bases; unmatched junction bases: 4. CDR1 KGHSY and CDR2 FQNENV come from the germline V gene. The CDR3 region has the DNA TGTGCCAGCAGCCCCTCGACAGGGGGCACTGAAGCTTTCTTT. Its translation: CASSPSTGGTEAFF.

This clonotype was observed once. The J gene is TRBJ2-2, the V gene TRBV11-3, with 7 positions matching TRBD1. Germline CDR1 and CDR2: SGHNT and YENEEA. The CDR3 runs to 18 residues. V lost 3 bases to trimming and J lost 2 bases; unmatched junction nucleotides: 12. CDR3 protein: CASSFSDRNNVNTGELFF. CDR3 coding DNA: TGTGCCAGCAGCTTCTCGGACAGGAACAACGTCAACACCGGGGAGCTGTTTTTT.

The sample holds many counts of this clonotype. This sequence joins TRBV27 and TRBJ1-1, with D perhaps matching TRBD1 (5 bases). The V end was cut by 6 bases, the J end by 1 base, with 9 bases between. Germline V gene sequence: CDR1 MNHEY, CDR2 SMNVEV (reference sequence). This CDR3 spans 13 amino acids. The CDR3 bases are TGTGCCAGCAGCTTAGGACAGAACACTGAAGCTTTCTTT. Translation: CASSLGQNTEAFF.

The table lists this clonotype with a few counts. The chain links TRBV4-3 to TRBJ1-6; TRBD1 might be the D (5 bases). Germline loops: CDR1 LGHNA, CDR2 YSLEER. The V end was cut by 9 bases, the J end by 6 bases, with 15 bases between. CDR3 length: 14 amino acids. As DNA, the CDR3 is TGCGCCAGTGCGTGGGCAGGGAGTAATTCACCCCTCCACTTT. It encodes CASAWAGSNSPLHF.

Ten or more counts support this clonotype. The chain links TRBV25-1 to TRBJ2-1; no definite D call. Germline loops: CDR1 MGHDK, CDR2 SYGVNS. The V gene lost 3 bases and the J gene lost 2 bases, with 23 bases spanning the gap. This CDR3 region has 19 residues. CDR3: CASSEVSGKAGRPYNEQFF. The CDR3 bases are TGTGCCAGCAGTGAGGTATCGGGCAAGGCCGGCCGGCCCTACAATGAGCAGTTCTTC.

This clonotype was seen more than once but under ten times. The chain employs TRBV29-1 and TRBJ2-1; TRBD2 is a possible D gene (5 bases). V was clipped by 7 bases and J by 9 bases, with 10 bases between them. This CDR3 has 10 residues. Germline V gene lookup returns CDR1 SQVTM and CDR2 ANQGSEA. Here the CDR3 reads CSAESGEQFF. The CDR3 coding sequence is TGCAGCGCAGAGAGCGGTGAGCAGTTCTTC.

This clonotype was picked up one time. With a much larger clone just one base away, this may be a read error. The DNA of the CDR3 is TGTGCCAGCAGTTACGGTAGTGACAGTACCTACGAGCAGTACTTC. Its translation: CASSYGSDSTYEQYF. The gene calls are TRBV6-5 and TRBJ2-7, with D tentatively TRBD1 (5 bases). Per the germline V gene, CDR1 is MNHEY and CDR2 is SVGAGI. The CDR3 has 15 amino acids. Trimming pared 2 bases from V and 2 bases from J, leaving 13 bases between.

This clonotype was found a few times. CDR3 loop: CATSDSQHSFGYTF. The CDR3 DNA follows: TGTGCCACCAGTGATTCCCAACATAGTTTTGGCTACACCTTC. J is TRBJ1-2 and V is TRBV24-1; unclear D gene. The CDR3 is made up of 14 amino acids. CDR1 KGHDR and CDR2 SFDVKD come from the germline V gene. Between the trimmed V and J ends, which lost 2 bases and 7 bases, there was a span of 13 bases.

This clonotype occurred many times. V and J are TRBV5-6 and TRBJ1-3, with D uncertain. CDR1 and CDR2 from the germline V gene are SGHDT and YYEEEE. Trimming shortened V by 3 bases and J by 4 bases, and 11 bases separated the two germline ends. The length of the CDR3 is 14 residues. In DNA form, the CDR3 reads TGTGCCAGCAGCTCAGACTTAACAGGAAACACCATATATTTT. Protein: CASSSDLTGNTIYF.

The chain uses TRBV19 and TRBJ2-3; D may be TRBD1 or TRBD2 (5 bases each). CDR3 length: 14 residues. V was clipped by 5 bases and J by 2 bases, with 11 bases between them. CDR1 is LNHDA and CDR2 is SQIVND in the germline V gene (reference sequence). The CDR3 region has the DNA TGTGCCAGTAGTTTGGGGGAATACACAGATACGCAGTATTTT. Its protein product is CASSLGEYTDTQYF.

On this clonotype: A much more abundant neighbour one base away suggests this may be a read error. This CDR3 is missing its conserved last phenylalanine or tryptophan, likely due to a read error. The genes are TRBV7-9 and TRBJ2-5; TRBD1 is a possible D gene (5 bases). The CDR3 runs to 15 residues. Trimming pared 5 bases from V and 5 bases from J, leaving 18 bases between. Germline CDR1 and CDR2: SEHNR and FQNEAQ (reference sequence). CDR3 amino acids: CASSQTTGLRETQYY. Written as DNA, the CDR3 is TGTGCCAGCAGCCAGACAACAGGCCTCCGGGAGACCCAGTACTAC.

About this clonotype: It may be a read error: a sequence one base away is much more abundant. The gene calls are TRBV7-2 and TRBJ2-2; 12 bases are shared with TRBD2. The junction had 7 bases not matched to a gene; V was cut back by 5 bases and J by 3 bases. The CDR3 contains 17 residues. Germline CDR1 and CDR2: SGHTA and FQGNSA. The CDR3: CASSLLAGGLDTGELFF. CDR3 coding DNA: TGTGCCAGCAGCCTTCTAGCGGGAGGGCTGGACACCGGGGAGCTGTTTTTT. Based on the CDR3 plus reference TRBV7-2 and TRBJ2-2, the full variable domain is GAGVSQSPSNKVTEKGKDVELRCDPISGHTALYWYRQSLGQGLEFLIYFQGNSAPDKSGLPSDRFSAERTGGSVSTLTIQRTQQEDSAVYLCASSLLAGGLDTGELFFGEGSRLTVL.

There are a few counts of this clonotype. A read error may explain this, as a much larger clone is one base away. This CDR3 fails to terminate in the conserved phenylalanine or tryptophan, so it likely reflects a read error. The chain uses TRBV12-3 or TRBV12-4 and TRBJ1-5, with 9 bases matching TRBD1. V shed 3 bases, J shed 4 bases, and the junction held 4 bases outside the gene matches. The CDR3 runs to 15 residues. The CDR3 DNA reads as TGTGCCAGCAGTTTCGGGGACAGGGCGAATCAGCCCCAGCATCTT. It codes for CASSFGDRANQPQHL.

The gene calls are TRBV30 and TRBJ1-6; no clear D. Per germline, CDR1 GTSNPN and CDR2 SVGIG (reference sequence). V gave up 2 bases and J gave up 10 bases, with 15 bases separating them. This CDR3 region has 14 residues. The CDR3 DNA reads TGTGCCTGGAGTTTCCGGCCATTTGGGTCACCCCTCCACTTT. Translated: CAWSFRPFGSPLHF. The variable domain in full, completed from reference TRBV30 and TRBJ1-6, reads SQTIHQWPATLVQPVGSPLSLECTVEGTSNPNLYWYRQAAGRGLQLLFYSVGIGQISSEVPQNLSASRPQDRQFILSSKKLLLSDSGFYLCAWSFRPFGSPLHFGNGTRLTVT.

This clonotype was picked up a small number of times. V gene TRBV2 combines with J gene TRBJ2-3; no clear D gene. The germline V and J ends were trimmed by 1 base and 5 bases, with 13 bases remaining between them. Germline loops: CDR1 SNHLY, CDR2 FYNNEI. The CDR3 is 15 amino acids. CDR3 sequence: CASSEGITRGDTQYF. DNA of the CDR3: TGTGCCAGCAGTGAAGGGATCACCCGTGGAGATACGCAGTATTTT.

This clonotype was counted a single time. The CDR3 DNA follows: TGTGCCAGCAGTAAGAGACAGGGGTTGTTGAACACTGAAGCTTTCTTT. Amino acids: CASSKRQGLLNTEAFF. The chain uses TRBV12-3 or TRBV12-4 and TRBJ1-1; 8 nucleotides align to TRBD1. The V and J ends lost 5 bases and 0 bases, in that order; junction bases with no gene match: 8. This CDR3 comprises 16 residues.

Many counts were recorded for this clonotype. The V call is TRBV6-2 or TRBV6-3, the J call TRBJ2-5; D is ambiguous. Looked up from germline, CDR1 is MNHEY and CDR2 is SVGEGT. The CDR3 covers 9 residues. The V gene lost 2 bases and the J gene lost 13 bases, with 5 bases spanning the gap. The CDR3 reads CASSYPVYF. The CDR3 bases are TGTGCCAGCAGTTACCCGGTGTACTTC.

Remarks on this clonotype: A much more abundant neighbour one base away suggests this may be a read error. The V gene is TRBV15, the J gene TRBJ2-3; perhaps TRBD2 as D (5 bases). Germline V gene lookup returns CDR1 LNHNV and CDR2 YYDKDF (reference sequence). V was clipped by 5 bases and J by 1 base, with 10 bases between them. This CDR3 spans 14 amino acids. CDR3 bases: TGTGCCACCAGCCGGGGTTCCGGCACAGATACGCAGTATTTT. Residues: CATSRGSGTDTQYF.

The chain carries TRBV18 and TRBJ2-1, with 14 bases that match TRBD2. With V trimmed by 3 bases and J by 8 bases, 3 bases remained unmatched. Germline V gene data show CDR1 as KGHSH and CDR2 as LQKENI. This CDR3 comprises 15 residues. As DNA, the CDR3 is TGTGCCAGCTCACCGGGGACTAGCGGGAGCCATGAGCAGTTCTTC. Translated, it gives CASSPGTSGSHEQFF.

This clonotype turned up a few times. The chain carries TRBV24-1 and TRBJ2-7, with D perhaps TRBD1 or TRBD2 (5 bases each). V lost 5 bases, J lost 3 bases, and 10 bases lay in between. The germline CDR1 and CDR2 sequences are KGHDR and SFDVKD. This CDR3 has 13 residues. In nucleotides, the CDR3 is TGTGCCACCAGTGCCGGGGCGAACTACGAGCAGTACTTC. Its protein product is CATSAGANYEQYF.